This entry lists 10 T cell receptor beta chains sequenced from one sample in a study of cytomegalovirus exposure and HLA in healthy donors. The primer mix had 60 Vbeta and 13 Jbeta primers. Generated by immunoSEQ multiplex PCR, the TCRdb table keeps only in-frame clones and is missing some. The sample yields 150,000 to 200,000 clones, about three quarters seen once. The sample comprised PBMCs. Receptor source: a woman in her forties or fifties in good health and CMV-seropositive.

The chain joins TRBV7-8 to TRBJ2-3; weak D call: TRBD1 (5 bases). Between the trimmed V and J ends, which lost 5 bases and 5 bases, there was a span of 8 bases. Germline CDR1 reads SGHVS; CDR2 reads FQNEAQ. CDR3 length: 12 residues. CDR3 amino acids: CASSTQVDTQYF. DNA for the CDR3: TGTGCCAGCAGCACACAGGTAGATACGCAGTATTTT.

This clone was counted only a few times. The gene calls are TRBV25-1 and TRBJ1-1; possible D gene TRBD1, 6 bases. Germline CDR1 and CDR2: MGHDK and SYGVNS. This CDR3 has 13 amino acids. The V and J ends lost 8 bases and 9 bases respectively, with 19 bases between them. The CDR3 DNA follows: TGTGCCAGCCAGGGATTGGACAGTCTGAAAGCTTTCTTT. As protein: CASQGLDSLKAFF.

The chain employs TRBV4-3 and TRBJ2-7; D is unclear. The germline V and J ends were trimmed by 2 bases and 1 base, with 15 bases remaining between them. CDR3 size: 16 residues. Germline V lookup: CDR1 LGHNA, CDR2 YSLEER. The CDR3 DNA sequence: TGCGCCAGCAGCCAATTTACGGGTTCCTCATCCTACGAGCAGTACTTC. It yields the protein CASSQFTGSSSYEQYF.

This clone was counted between two and nine times. Different DNA sequences within this sample yield the same CDR3. Here the CDR3 reads CAWSVQGGNEQFF. CDR3 nucleotide sequence: TGTGCCTGGAGTGTTCAGGGGGGCAATGAGCAGTTCTTC. The gene calls are TRBV30 and TRBJ2-1; D might be TRBD1 (7 bases). Germline V gene data show CDR1 as GTSNPN and CDR2 as SVGIG (reference sequence). The CDR3 is 13 residues long. The V gene lost 0 bases and the J gene lost 6 bases, with 9 bases spanning the gap.

The chain uses TRBV7-9 and TRBJ1-5; D is unresolved. The CDR3 is made up of 13 amino acids. Germline V gene sequence: CDR1 SEHNR, CDR2 FQNEAQ (reference sequence). V gave up 6 bases and J gave up 5 bases, with 11 bases separating them. CDR3 sequence reads: CASRDDTDQPQHF. CDR3 DNA sequence: TGTGCCAGCAGAGACGACACGGATCAGCCCCAGCATTTT.

V and J are TRBV7-9 and TRBJ2-2, with 8 bases that match TRBD2. The CDR3 covers 16 residues. The germline V gene has CDR1 SEHNR and CDR2 FQNEAQ (reference sequence). V shed 5 bases and J 3 bases; nucleotides not matched to a gene: 8. In nucleotides, the CDR3 is TGTGCCAGCAGCCCCGCGGGGGGCGCGGACACCGGGGAGCTGTTTTTT. This encodes CASSPAGGADTGELFF.

The CDR3 reads CASSEVKGAVANTEAFF. The CDR3 DNA follows: TGTGCCAGCAGTGAAGTTAAGGGGGCCGTAGCCAACACTGAAGCTTTCTTT. The V call is TRBV2, the J call TRBJ1-1; 7 bases agree with TRBD1. The CDR3 has 17 residues. Per germline, CDR1 SNHLY and CDR2 FYNNEI. Trimming took 1 base from V and 2 from J; bases not matched to a gene: 10.

V usage is TRBV6-4 and J usage is TRBJ1-4; maybe TRBD1 (6 bases). There are 15 residues in the CDR3. Trimming took 7 bases from V and 10 from J, leaving 22 bases between them. The germline gives CDR1 MRHNA, CDR2 SNTAGT. The CDR3: CASKIIGQHWVKLFF. CDR3 nucleotide sequence: TGTGCCAGCAAAATTATAGGACAGCACTGGGTAAAACTGTTTTTT.

This clone has just a few counts. This rearrangement joins TRBV6-5 to TRBJ1-4; no reliable D call. The V and J ends lost 6 bases and 9 bases respectively, with 20 bases between them. Looked up from germline, CDR1 is MNHEY and CDR2 is SVGAGI. The CDR3 has 15 amino acids. The CDR3 sequence: CASRGSGETRKKLFF. CDR3 nucleotide sequence: TGTGCCAGCAGGGGCAGCGGGGAAACGCGGAAAAAACTGTTTTTT.

This clone has just a few counts. This chain joins TRBV6-5 and TRBJ2-7; TRBD2 matches 8 bases. The CDR3 totals 15 residues. V was clipped by 0 bases and J by 5 bases; unmatched bases: 6. Germline assignment: CDR1 MNHEY and CDR2 SVGAGI. CDR3 DNA sequence: TGTGCCAGCAGTTACTCGTCGGGAGGGCCGCACGAGCAGTACTTC. Amino acids: CASSYSSGGPHEQYF.